The 14 T cell receptor beta chains reported below all come from one sample, sequenced in a study of technical replicates of blood from several donors. Generated by immunoSEQ multiplex PCR, the TCRdb table keeps only in-frame clones and is missing some. The top ten clones hold approximately 2.9% of a sample with 55,000 to 75,000 clones, approximately 94% of them seen once. The sample taken for sequencing was PBMCs. These receptors were obtained from a human donor in good health. Some clones in this sample may be carry-over from other donors' samples.

The chain links TRBV7-6 to TRBJ1-5; tentatively, D is TRBD1 (6 bases). Trimming took off 5 bases at V and 1 base at J, with 9 bases between the two ends. The CDR3 loop spans 14 amino acids. CDR1 and CDR2 from the germline V gene are SGHVS and FNYEAQ. The CDR3: CASSPTGSNQPQHF. The CDR3 DNA follows: TGTGCCAGCAGCCCGACAGGAAGCAATCAGCCCCAGCATTTT.

The rearrangement uses TRBV14 and TRBJ2-1; D may be TRBD2 (6 bases). From germline, CDR1 is SGHDN and CDR2 FVKESK. This CDR3 is built from 14 residues. Trimming took 5 bases from V and 4 from J, leaving 12 bases between them. This CDR3 reads CASSFGGGYNEQFF. The CDR3 DNA follows: TGTGCCAGCAGCTTCGGGGGAGGATACAATGAGCAGTTCTTC.

Regarding this clone: Additional DNA sequences in this sample encode the identical CDR3. The chain employs TRBV29-1 and TRBJ1-5; D is perhaps TRBD1 (6 bases). This CDR3 spans 14 amino acids. Germline V gene lookup returns CDR1 SQVTM and CDR2 ANQGSEA. The ends were cut back, 4 bases at V and 0 bases at J, with 10 bases in the middle. In nucleotides, the CDR3 is TGCAGCGTTGCTGGGGACAATAGCAATCAGCCCCAGCATTTT. The encoded protein is CSVAGDNSNQPQHF.

The CDR3 DNA follows: TGTGCCAGCAGCTTGGGGGGTCAGGGGGCGCTGGGGGCCAACGTCCTGACTTTC. It codes for CASSLGGQGALGANVLTF. V gene TRBV5-4 combines with J gene TRBJ2-6; 8 positions agree with TRBD1. From germline, CDR1 is SGHNT and CDR2 YYREEE (reference sequence). The CDR3 is 18 amino acids. V was pared by 0 bases and J by 4 bases, with 9 bases of the junction left unmatched. The full variable domain, with the rest looked up from reference TRBV5-4 and TRBJ2-6, is ETGVTQSPTHLIKTRGQQVTLRCSSQSGHNTVSWYQQALGQGPQFIFQYYREEENGRGNFPPRFSGLQFPNYSSELNVNALELDDSALYLCASSLGGQGALGANVLTFGAGSRLTVL.

The rearrangement uses TRBV28 and TRBJ2-3; no definite D call. Germline CDR1 MDHEN, CDR2 SYDVKM. The CDR3 has 11 residues. CDR3 DNA sequence: TGTGCACTAACTAGCACAGATACGCAGTATTTT. Protein product: CALTSTDTQYF.

This chain connects TRBV30 to TRBJ2-5, with TRBD1 as a possible D gene (5 bases). CDR3 length: 14 amino acids. From germline, CDR1 is GTSNPN and CDR2 SVGIG (reference sequence). Trimming pared 1 base from V and 4 bases from J, leaving 13 bases between. CDR3 residues: CAWSDGRVAETQYF. The CDR3 DNA follows: TGTGCCTGGAGTGATGGCAGGGTGGCAGAGACCCAGTACTTC.

The V call is TRBV5-1, the J call TRBJ1-5; the match to TRBD1 covers 7 bases. V lost 4 bases and J lost 3; bases outside the gene matches: 7. Germline V gene sequence: CDR1 SGHRS, CDR2 YFSETQ. The CDR3 is made up of 15 amino acids. Here the CDR3 reads CASSAAGQDNQPQHF. As DNA, the CDR3 is TGCGCCAGCAGCGCGGCCGGACAGGACAATCAGCCCCAGCATTTT.

The chain uses TRBV29-1 and TRBJ1-1; TRBD1 aligns across 8 bases. Germline V gene lookup returns CDR1 SQVTM and CDR2 ANQGSEA. The CDR3 consists of 14 residues. J was trimmed by 3 bases and V by 3 bases; bases with no gene match: 6. The CDR3 DNA sequence: TGCAGCGTTGAGCCCAAGGACAGGGACACTGAAGCTTTCTTT. It specifies CSVEPKDRDTEAFF.

The J gene is TRBJ1-1, the V gene TRBV5-1; weak D call: TRBD1 (6 bases). This CDR3 is 14 amino acids long. CDR1 and CDR2 (germline): SGHRS, YFSETQ. V lost 4 bases and J 3 bases, leaving 13 bases between the germline ends. The CDR3 nucleotides are TGCGCCAGCAGCCCTGGGGGGGGCTACACTGAAGCTTTCTTT. It specifies CASSPGGGYTEAFF.

This chain connects TRBV4-1 to TRBJ1-1; 8 bases are a match to TRBD1. V lost 5 bases and J lost 11; bases outside the gene matches: 7. The CDR3 has 12 amino acids. In germline, CDR1 is MGHRA, CDR2 YSYEKL. The CDR3 sequence is CASSDPQGVAFF. The CDR3 DNA is TGCGCCAGCAGCGACCCACAGGGGGTGGCTTTCTTT.

This chain uses TRBV4-1 with TRBJ1-1; no reliable D call. The germline V gene encodes CDR1 MGHRA and CDR2 YSYEKL. Trimming left V 4 bases short and J 4 bases short, with 13 bases between. The CDR3 totals 14 residues. CDR3 in amino acids: CASSPPLTGTEAFF. In DNA, the CDR3 is TGCGCCAGCAGCCCCCCCCTCACTGGCACTGAAGCTTTCTTT.

This clone appeared once. This rearrangement joins TRBV6-1 to TRBJ1-6, with D possibly being TRBD1 (6 bases). CDR1 is MNHNS, CDR2 SASEGT, per germline. Deletions cut 6 bases from V and 0 bases from J, with 6 bases between. The CDR3 has 14 amino acids. CDR3 sequence: CASRDSSYNSPLHF. The CDR3 DNA follows: TGTGCCAGCAGGGACAGCTCCTATAATTCACCCCTCCACTTT.

This chain joins TRBV5-4 and TRBJ1-1; 9 bases fit TRBD1. This CDR3 spans 13 amino acids. The ends lost 7 bases at V and 7 bases at J; junction bases unmatched: 8. The germline V gene has CDR1 SGHNT and CDR2 YYREEE (reference sequence). This CDR3 reads CASHSRGQGEAFF. In DNA, the CDR3 is TGTGCCAGCCATAGCCGGGGACAGGGTGAAGCTTTCTTT.

The J gene is TRBJ1-2, the V gene TRBV5-4, with no clear D. The CDR3 is made up of 13 amino acids. Per the germline V gene, CDR1 is SGHNT and CDR2 is YYREEE (reference sequence). V lost 4 bases to trimming and J lost 5 bases, with 12 bases between them. CDR3 coding DNA: TGTGCCAGCAGCCCGAGCGGAATTTATGGCTACACCTTC. It translates to CASSPSGIYGYTF.